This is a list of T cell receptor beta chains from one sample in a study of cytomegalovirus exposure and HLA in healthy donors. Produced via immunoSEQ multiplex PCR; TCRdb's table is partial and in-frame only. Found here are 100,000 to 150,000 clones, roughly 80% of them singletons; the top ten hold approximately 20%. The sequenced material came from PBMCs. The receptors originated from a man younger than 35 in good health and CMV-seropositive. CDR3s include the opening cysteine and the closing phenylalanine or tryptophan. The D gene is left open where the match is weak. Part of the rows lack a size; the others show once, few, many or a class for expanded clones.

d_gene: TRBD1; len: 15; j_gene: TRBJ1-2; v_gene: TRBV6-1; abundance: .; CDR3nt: TGTGCCAGCAGTGCTACCGGGACAGGGGATGGAGGCTACACCTTC; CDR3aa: CASSATGTGDGGYTF
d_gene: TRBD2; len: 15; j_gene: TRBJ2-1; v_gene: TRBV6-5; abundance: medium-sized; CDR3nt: TGTGCCAGCAGTTACTCTGGCGGGGGAGGCGATGAGCAGTTCTTC; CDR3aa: CASSYSGGGGDEQFF
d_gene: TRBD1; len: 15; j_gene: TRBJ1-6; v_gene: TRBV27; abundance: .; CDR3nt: TGTGCCAGCAGACCCACAGGGGCCTCTAGTTCACCCCTCCACTTT; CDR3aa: CASRPTGASSSPLHF
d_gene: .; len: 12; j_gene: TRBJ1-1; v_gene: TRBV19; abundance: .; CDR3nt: TGTGCCAGTAGTACACAGGGTAGATCAGCTTTCTTT; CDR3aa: CASSTQGRSAFF
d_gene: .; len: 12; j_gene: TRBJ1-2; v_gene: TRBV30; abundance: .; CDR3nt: TGTGCCTGGAGAAGGGGGTTTGATGGCTACACCTTC; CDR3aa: CAWRRGFDGYTF
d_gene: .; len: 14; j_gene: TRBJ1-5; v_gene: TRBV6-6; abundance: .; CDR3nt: TGTGCCACCACCCGTGGAGGCCTGGTGCAGCCCCAGCATTTT; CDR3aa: CATTRGGLVQPQHF
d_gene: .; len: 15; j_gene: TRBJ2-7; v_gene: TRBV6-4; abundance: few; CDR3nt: TGTGCCAGCGCCTGTCCGGGAACCCTCAGCTACGAGCAGTACTTC; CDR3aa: CASACPGTLSYEQYF
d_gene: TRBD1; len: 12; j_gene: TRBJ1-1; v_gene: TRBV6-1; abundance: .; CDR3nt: TGTGCCAGCAGAGAAGGGGGCTCTGAAGCTTTCTTT; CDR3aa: CASREGGSEAFF
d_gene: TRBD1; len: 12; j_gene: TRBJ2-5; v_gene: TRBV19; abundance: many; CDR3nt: TGTGCCACCGGGGAGACAGGGGAGACCCAGTACTTC; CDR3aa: CATGETGETQYF
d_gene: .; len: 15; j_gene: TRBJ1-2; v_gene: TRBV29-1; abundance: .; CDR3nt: TGCAGCGTTGGGAGCCCCAGGGCGGGAGAGGATGGCTACACCTTC; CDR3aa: CSVGSPRAGEDGYTF
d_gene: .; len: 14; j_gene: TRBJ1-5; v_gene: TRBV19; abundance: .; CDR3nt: TGTGCCAGTAGTCTGGGGCAGCTAAATCAGCCCCAGCATTTT; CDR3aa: CASSLGQLNQPQHF
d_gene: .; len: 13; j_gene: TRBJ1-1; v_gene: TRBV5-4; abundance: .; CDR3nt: TGTGCCAGCAGCCTGGGAGGGAACACTGAAGCTTTCTTT; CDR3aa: CASSLGGNTEAFF
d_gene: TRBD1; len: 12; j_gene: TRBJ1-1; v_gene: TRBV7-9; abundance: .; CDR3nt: TGTTCCAGCAGCCCCCGGGACAGTGAAGCTTTCTTT; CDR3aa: CSSSPRDSEAFF
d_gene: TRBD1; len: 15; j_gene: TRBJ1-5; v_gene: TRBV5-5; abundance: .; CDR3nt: TGTGCCAGCAGTTTCACAGGGGGCTTTAATCAGCCCCAGCATTTT; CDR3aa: CASSFTGGFNQPQHF
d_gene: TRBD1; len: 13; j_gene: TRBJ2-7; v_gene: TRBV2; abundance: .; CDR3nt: TGTGCCAGCATAGGGACAGAGAACTACGAGCAGTACTTC; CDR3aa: CASIGTENYEQYF
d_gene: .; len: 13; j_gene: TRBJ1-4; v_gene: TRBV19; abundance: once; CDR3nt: TGTGCCAGTAGTATATTGCCCGGGGAAAAACTGTTTTTT; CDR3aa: CASSILPGEKLFF
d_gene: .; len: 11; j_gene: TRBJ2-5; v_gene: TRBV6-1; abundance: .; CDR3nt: TGTGCCAGCAGGAGGTGGGAGACCCAGTACTTC; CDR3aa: CASRRWETQYF
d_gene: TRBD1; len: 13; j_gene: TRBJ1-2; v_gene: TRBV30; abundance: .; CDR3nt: TGTGCCTGGAGAGCACCCACAGGGGATGGCTACACCTTC; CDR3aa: CAWRAPTGDGYTF
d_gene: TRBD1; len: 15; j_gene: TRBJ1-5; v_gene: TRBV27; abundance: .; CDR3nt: TGTGCCAGCGGCTCCGGGACAGGGGGCAATCAGCCCCAGCATTTT; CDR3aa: CASGSGTGGNQPQHF
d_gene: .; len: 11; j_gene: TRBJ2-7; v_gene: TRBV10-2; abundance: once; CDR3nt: TGCGCCAGCTCCCGGGGTTACGAGCAGTACTTC; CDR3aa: CASSRGYEQYF
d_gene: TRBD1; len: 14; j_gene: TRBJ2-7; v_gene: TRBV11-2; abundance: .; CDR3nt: TGTGCCAGCAGCTTCGGGACAGGGGACTACGAGCAGTACTTC; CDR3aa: CASSFGTGDYEQYF
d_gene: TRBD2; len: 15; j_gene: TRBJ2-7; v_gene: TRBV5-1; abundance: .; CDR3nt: TGCGCCAGCAGCCCTACTAGCGGGGGGACCTACGAGCAGTACTTC; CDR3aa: CASSPTSGGTYEQYF
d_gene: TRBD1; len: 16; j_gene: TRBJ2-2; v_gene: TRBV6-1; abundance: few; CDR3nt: TGTGCCAGCGGTGAGACCGGGACAGGTTACACCGGGGAGCTGTTTTTT; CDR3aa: CASGETGTGYTGELFF
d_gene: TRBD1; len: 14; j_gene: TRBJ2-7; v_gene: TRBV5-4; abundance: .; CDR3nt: TGTGCCAGCAGCGCCCGGGACAGGGACTACGAGCAGTACTTC; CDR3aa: CASSARDRDYEQYF
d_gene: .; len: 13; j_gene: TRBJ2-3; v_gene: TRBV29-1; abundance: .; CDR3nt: TGCAGCGTTGAGGGCCGGAGCACAGATACGCAGTATTTT; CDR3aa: CSVEGRSTDTQYF
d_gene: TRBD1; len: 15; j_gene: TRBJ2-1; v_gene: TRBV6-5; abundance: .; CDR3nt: TGTGCCAGCATCGGAGACACAGGGGCGAACAATGAGCAGTTCTTC; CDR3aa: CASIGDTGANNEQFF
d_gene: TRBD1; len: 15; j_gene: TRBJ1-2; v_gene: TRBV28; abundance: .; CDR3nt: TGTGCCAGCAGGGAACGACAGGGGGCTAACTATGGCTACACCTTC; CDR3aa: CASRERQGANYGYTF
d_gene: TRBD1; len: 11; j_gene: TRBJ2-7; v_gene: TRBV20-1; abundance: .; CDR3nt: TGCAGTGCCCTGGACAGGGACGAGCAGTACTTC; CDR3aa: CSALDRDEQYF
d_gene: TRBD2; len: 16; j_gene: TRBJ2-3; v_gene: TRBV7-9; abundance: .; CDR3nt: TGTGCCAGCAGCCTAAGCGGGGCAGTCAGCACAGATACGCAGTATTTT; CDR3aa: CASSLSGAVSTDTQYF
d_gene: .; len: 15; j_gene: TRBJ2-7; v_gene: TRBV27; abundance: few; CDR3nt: TGTGCCAGCAGTTATTCAGGGGGGCCCTCCTACGAGCAGTACTTC; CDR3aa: CASSYSGGPSYEQYF
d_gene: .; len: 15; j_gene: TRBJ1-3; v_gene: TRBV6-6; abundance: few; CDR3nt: TGTGCCAGCAGACCACCCAGGAACTCTGGAAACACCATATATTTT; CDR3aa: CASRPPRNSGNTIYF
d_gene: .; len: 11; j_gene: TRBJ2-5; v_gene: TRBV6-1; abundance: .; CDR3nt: TGTGCCAGCCTACAGGGCGGTGAGCAGTACTTC; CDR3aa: CASLQGGEQYF
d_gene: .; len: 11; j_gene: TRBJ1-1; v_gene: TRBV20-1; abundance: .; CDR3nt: TGCAGTGCATCGGTGAACACTGAAGCTTTCTTT; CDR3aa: CSASVNTEAFF
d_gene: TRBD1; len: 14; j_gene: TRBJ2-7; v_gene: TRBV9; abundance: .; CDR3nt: TGTGCCAGCAGCGCCCCGGGACAGGGCCACGAGCAGTACTTC; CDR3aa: CASSAPGQGHEQYF
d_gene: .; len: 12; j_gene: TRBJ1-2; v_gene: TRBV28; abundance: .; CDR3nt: TGTGCCAGCCTTACAGGGAACTATGGCTACACCTTC; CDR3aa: CASLTGNYGYTF
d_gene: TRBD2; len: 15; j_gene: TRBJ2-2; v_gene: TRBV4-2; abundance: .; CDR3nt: TGTGCCAGCAGCCAAGAGGGGGGGGGCACCGGGGAGCTGTTTTTT; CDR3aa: CASSQEGGGTGELFF
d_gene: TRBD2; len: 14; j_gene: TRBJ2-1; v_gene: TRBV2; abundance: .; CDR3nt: TGTGCCAGCAAACCTAGCGGGGGGGCCAATGAGCAGTTCTTC; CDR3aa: CASKPSGGANEQFF
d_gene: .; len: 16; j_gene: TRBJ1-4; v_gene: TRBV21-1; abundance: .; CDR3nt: TGTGCCAGCCCCCCTACGAAGAATGCAACTAATGAAAAACTGTTTTTT; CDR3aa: CASPPTKNATNEKLFF
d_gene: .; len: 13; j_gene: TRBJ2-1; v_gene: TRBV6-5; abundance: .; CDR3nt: TGTGCCAGCAGTTACGGACTGGGAAATGAGCAGTTCTTC; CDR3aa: CASSYGLGNEQFF
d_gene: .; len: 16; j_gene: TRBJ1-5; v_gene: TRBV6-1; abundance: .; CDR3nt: TGTGCCAGCAGTGAAACGACCCCGGGTGGTAATCAGCCCCAGCATTTT; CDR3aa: CASSETTPGGNQPQHF
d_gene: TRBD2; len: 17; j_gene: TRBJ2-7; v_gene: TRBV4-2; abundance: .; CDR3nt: TGTGCCAGCAGCCAAGGCTCCCCTAGCGGGGGGGCCTACGAGCAGTACTTC; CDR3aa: CASSQGSPSGGAYEQYF
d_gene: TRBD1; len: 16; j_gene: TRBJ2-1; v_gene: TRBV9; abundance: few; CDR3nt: TGTGCCAGCAGCGTAGAAGGGACAGGGGGCCGGAATGAGCAGTTCTTC; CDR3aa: CASSVEGTGGRNEQFF
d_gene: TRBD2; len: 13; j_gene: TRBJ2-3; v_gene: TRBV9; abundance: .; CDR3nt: TGTGCCAGCAGCAGCGGGGACACAGATACGCAGTATTTT; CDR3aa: CASSSGDTDTQYF
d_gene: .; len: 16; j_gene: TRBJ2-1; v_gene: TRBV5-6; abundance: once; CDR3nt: TGTGCCAGCAGGAGTATTGGGGGGGGCCTTTGGAATGAGCAGTTCTTC; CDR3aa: CASRSIGGGLWNEQFF
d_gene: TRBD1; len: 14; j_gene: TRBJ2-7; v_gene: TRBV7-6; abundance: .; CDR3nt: TGTGCCAGCAGCCCGAGGGACAGCTCCTACGAGCAGTACTTC; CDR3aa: CASSPRDSSYEQYF
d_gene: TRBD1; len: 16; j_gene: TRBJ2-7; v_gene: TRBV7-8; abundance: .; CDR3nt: TGTGCCAGCAGCTTAGGGATAGGGGGACAGGGCCACGAGCAGTACTTC; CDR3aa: CASSLGIGGQGHEQYF
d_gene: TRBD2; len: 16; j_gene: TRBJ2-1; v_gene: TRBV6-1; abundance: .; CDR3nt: TGTGCCAGCAGTGAGCTGCGACTAGCGGGGGGGAATGAGCAGTTCTTC; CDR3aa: CASSELRLAGGNEQFF
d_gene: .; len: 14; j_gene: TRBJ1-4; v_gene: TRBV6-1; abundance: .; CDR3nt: TGTGCCAGCTCAACAGTTGCGCCTAATGAAAAACTGTTTTTT; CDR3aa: CASSTVAPNEKLFF
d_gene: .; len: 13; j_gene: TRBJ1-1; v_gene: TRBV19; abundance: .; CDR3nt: TGTGCCAGTAGTATGGGGGGGGGAACTGAAGCTTTCTTT; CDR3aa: CASSMGGGTEAFF
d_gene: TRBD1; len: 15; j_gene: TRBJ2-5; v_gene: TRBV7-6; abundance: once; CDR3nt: TGTGCCAGCAGACTAATAGAGGGGGCCCAAGAGACCCAGTACTTC; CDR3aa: CASRLIEGAQETQYF
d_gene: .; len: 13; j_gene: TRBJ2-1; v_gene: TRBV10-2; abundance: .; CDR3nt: TGCGCCAGCAGTTGGGACACCTACAATGAGCAGTTCTTC; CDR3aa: CASSWDTYNEQFF
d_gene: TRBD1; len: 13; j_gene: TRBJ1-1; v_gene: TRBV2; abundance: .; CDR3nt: TGTGCCAGCAGTGAGACAGGGAAGACTGAAGCTTTCTTT; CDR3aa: CASSETGKTEAFF
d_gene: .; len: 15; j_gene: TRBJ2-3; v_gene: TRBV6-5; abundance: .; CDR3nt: TGTGCCAGCAGCCCTACTAGCCGCCTGGGGGATACGCAGTATTTT; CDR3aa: CASSPTSRLGDTQYF
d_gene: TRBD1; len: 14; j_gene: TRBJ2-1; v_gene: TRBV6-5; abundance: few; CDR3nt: TGTGCCAGCGCTGGACAGGGTCCCTACAATGAGCAGTTCTTC; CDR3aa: CASAGQGPYNEQFF
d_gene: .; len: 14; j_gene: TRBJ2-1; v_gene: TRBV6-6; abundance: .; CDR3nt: TGTGCCAGCAGTGGACTACGCCCCTACAATGAGCAGTTCTTC; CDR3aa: CASSGLRPYNEQFF
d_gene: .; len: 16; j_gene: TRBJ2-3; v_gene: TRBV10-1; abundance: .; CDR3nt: TGCGCCAGCAGTGAATCGAGTACGGGGGGCTTAGATACGCAGTATTTT; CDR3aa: CASSESSTGGLDTQYF
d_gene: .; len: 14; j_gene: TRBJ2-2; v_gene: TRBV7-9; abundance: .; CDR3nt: TGTGCCAGCAGCTTAGATACGAACACCGGGGAGCTGTTTTTT; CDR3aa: CASSLDTNTGELFF
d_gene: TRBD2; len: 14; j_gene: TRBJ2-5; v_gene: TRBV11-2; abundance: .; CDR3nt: TGTGCCAGCAGCCTCGGGGGGGCCGCAGAGACCCAGTACTTC; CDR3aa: CASSLGGAAETQYF